The 26 T cell receptor beta chains listed next were all sequenced from one sample in a study of PD-1 blockade in classical Hodgkin lymphoma. Libraries were prepared by immunoSEQ multiplex PCR; TCRdb keeps only in-frame clonotypes and omits some of them. Among about 14,000 clones listed, roughly 78% were seen once. Every patient was affected by relapse after autologous stem cell transplantation, while exposure to brentuximab vedotin was not uniform. Source: peripheral blood mononuclear cells (PBMCs), taken before the second cycle of nivolumab. The receptors originated from a human donor with classical Hodgkin lymphoma.

The V and J genes are TRBV5-6 and TRBJ1-1; no firm D call. V gave up 2 bases and J gave up 6 bases, with 11 bases separating them. Germline lookup yields CDR1 SGHDT and CDR2 YYEEEE. This CDR3 spans 13 amino acids. The CDR3 reads CASSFRELAEAFF. The CDR3 DNA follows: TGTGCCAGCAGCTTTCGGGAGCTGGCTGAAGCTTTCTTT.

The chain couples TRBV4-3 to TRBJ1-1; D is undetermined. In germline, CDR1 is LGHNA, CDR2 YSLEER. The CDR3 totals 13 residues. V dropped 0 bases and J dropped 0 bases, with 2 bases sitting between them. The chain's CDR3 is CASSQELNTEAFF. The CDR3, as DNA: TGCGCCAGCAGCCAAGAATTGAACACTGAAGCTTTCTTT.

The V call is TRBV5-4, the J call TRBJ2-1; 9 positions agree with TRBD2. The V segment lost 0 bases and the J segment 4 bases; nucleotides outside the gene matches: 2. This CDR3 is built from 15 residues. The V gene's germline CDR1 is SGHNT and CDR2 YYREEE (reference sequence). CDR3 in DNA: TGTGCCAGCAGCTTGGATAGCGGGGGATACAATGAGCAGTTCTTC. It is translated as CASSLDSGGYNEQFF.

The sample holds a few counts of this clone. The J gene is TRBJ1-6, the V gene TRBV2, with D maybe TRBD1 (5 bases). The CDR3 is 13 residues long. Germline values: CDR1 SNHLY, CDR2 FYNNEI. Trimming shortened V by 6 bases and J by 4 bases, and 7 bases separated the two germline ends. The CDR3 DNA follows: TGTGCCAGCAGGGAGGGGTATAATTCACCCCTCCACTTT. It encodes CASREGYNSPLHF. Combining the CDR3 with reference TRBV2 and TRBJ1-6 gives the whole variable domain EPEVTQTPSHQVTQMGQEVILRCVPISNHLYFYWYRQILGQKVEFLVSFYNNEISEKSEIFDDQFSVERPDGSNFTLKIRSTKLEDSAMYFCASREGYNSPLHFGNGTRLTVT.

This chain uses TRBV28 with TRBJ2-7; 7 positions match TRBD1. This CDR3 comprises 17 residues. The V gene end was trimmed by 3 bases and the J gene end by 0 bases; junction bases not matched to a gene: 11. Germline assignment: CDR1 MDHEN and CDR2 SYDVKM. This CDR3 is CASSFPVQGRSSYEQYF. CDR3 nucleotide sequence: TGTGCCAGCAGTTTCCCGGTACAGGGGAGAAGCTCCTACGAGCAGTACTTC.

V usage is TRBV7-8 and J usage is TRBJ2-1, with a possible D match to TRBD2 (5 bases). V was pared by 5 bases and J by 7 bases, with 12 bases between. The CDR3 consists of 13 residues. Germline assignment: CDR1 SGHVS and CDR2 FQNEAQ. The CDR3 spells CASSLTGLNEQFF. The DNA for the CDR3 is TGTGCCAGCAGCCTGACCGGACTTAATGAGCAGTTCTTC. The complete variable domain, with remaining parts taken from reference TRBV7-8 and TRBJ2-1, reads GAGVSQSPRYKVAKRGQDVALRCDPISGHVSLFWYQQALGQGPEFLTYFQNEAQLDKSGLPSDRFFAERPEGSVSTLKIQRTQQEDSAVYLCASSLTGLNEQFFGPGTRLTVL.

The chain combines TRBV18 with TRBJ2-1, with TRBD2 as a possible D gene (6 bases). In germline, CDR1 is KGHSH, CDR2 LQKENI. The CDR3 consists of 15 residues. The V gene lost 3 bases and the J gene lost 4 bases, with 13 bases spanning the gap. The CDR3 sequence: CASSPTSLGYNEQFF. The CDR3 DNA sequence: TGTGCCAGCTCACCGACTAGTTTAGGGTACAATGAGCAGTTCTTC.

This clone was recorded only once. The chain is built from TRBV6-5 and TRBJ1-2; TRBD1 matches 9 bases. V lost 2 bases to trimming and J lost 7 bases; unmatched junction nucleotides: 5. The germline gives CDR1 MNHEY, CDR2 SVGAGI. CDR3 length: 14 residues. The CDR3 region is CASSYLQGASGYTF. The CDR3 DNA sequence: TGTGCCAGCAGTTACCTACAGGGGGCGAGTGGCTACACCTTC.

CDR3: CASSGADTQYF. CDR3 in DNA: TGTGCCAGCAGTGGAGCAGATACGCAGTATTTT. The chain employs TRBV6-1 and TRBJ2-3; D remains ambiguous. The V end was cut by 4 bases, the J end by 4 bases, with 3 bases between. CDR1 is MNHNS, CDR2 SASEGT, per germline. This CDR3 has 11 residues.

This clone was counted only a few times. The rearrangement links TRBV27 to TRBJ1-1, with TRBD1 matching 10 bases. Looked up from germline, CDR1 is MNHEY and CDR2 is SMNVEV (reference sequence). This CDR3 region has 14 residues. V lost 7 bases and J lost 1; bases outside the gene matches: 3. CDR3 coding DNA: TGTGCCAGCACCCGGACAGGGGGGAACACTGAAGCTTTCTTT. It codes for CASTRTGGNTEAFF.

The table lists this clone with a few counts. The chain links TRBV7-2 to TRBJ2-7; D unresolved. In germline, CDR1 is SGHTA, CDR2 FQGNSA. The CDR3 runs to 15 residues. The V end was cut by 4 bases, the J end by 0 bases, with 13 bases between. Here the CDR3 reads CASSSDWWSSYEQYF. The CDR3 nucleotides are TGTGCCAGCAGCTCGGATTGGTGGTCCTCCTACGAGCAGTACTTC.

This clone was recorded a few times. The chain has TRBV7-2 and TRBJ2-3, with TRBD2 matching over 11 bases. Germline V lookup: CDR1 SGHTA, CDR2 FQGNSA. This CDR3 is built from 15 residues. V trimming: 5 bases; J trimming: 2 bases; junction bases outside the gene matches: 3. The CDR3, as DNA: TGTGCCAGCAGCGCTAGCGGGGGGATCACAGATACGCAGTATTTT. Translating it yields CASSASGGITDTQYF.

The rearrangement uses TRBV6-5 and TRBJ2-1; TRBD1 might be the D (6 bases). Germline V gene data show CDR1 as MNHEY and CDR2 as SVGAGI. V was cut by 4 bases and J by 11 bases, with 15 bases left in between. The CDR3 is 13 amino acids. The CDR3 region is CASSFIQGNQQFF. The CDR3 DNA follows: TGTGCCAGCAGTTTCATACAGGGTAATCAGCAGTTCTTC.

In this sample, this clone turned up a few times. The rearrangement uses TRBV10-3 and TRBJ1-4, with 10 positions matching TRBD1. This CDR3 spans 14 amino acids. Germline V lookup: CDR1 ENHRY, CDR2 SYGVKD. The V gene end was trimmed by 5 bases and the J gene end by 8 bases; junction bases not matched to a gene: 5. The CDR3 region is CAISKGQGLEKLFF. CDR3 DNA: TGTGCCATCAGTAAGGGACAGGGGTTGGAAAAACTGTTTTTT.

In its sample, this clone was seen a few times. This chain links TRBV29-1 with TRBJ1-2; D is undetermined. This CDR3 is built from 13 residues. Between the trimmed V and J ends, which lost 1 base and 4 bases, there was a span of 10 bases. Germline values: CDR1 SQVTM, CDR2 ANQGSEA. This chain's CDR3 is CSVEGGVSYGYTF. The DNA of the CDR3 is TGCAGCGTTGAAGGCGGGGTTAGCTATGGCTACACCTTC.

The genes are TRBV5-1 and TRBJ1-4; D is undetermined. Looked up from germline, CDR1 is SGHRS and CDR2 is YFSETQ. The CDR3 loop spans 14 amino acids. Between the trimmed V and J ends, which lost 2 bases and 0 bases, there was a span of 5 bases. The CDR3 DNA reads as TGCGCCAGCAGCTTCGGAGCAACTAATGAAAAACTGTTTTTT. This sequence encodes CASSFGATNEKLFF.

This chain uses TRBV6-5 with TRBJ2-3; 10 bases map to TRBD2. The CDR3 spans 16 residues. J was trimmed by 6 bases and V by 1 base; bases with no gene match: 7. Germline V lookup: CDR1 MNHEY, CDR2 SVGAGI. The CDR3 region has the DNA TGTGCCAGCAGTTACTTGCTAGCGGGGGACTTGGATACGCAGTATTTT. This sequence encodes CASSYLLAGDLDTQYF.

The rearrangement uses TRBV2 and TRBJ1-2; a weak D match, TRBD1 (6 bases). Germline V gives CDR1 SNHLY, CDR2 FYNNEI. The length of the CDR3 is 13 residues. V shed 6 bases and J shed 2 bases, with 10 bases lying between them. Written as DNA, the CDR3 is TGTGCCAGCAGCGGACAGTTGAACTATGGCTACACCTTC. This sequence encodes CASSGQLNYGYTF.

Only one count was recorded for this clone. The chain couples TRBV18 to TRBJ1-2, with D possibly TRBD1 on 6 matching bases. This CDR3 comprises 13 residues. Germline V gives CDR1 KGHSH, CDR2 LQKENI. V dropped 3 bases and J dropped 7 bases, with 12 bases sitting between them. The CDR3 is CASSPRDIGGYTF. CDR3 DNA sequence: TGTGCCAGCTCACCTAGGGACATCGGTGGCTACACCTTC. Drawing the rest from reference TRBV18 and TRBJ1-2, the complete variable domain is NAGVMQNPRHLVRRRGQEARLRCSPMKGHSHVYWYRQLPEEGLKFMVYLQKENIIDESGMPKERFSAEFPKEGPSILRIQQVVRGDSAAYFCASSPRDIGGYTFGSGTRLTVV.

This clone was detected only once. The chain uses TRBV7-9 and TRBJ1-5, with TRBD1 matching 8 bases. The germline gives CDR1 SEHNR, CDR2 FQNEAQ (reference sequence). There are 14 residues in the CDR3. Germline trimming cut 5 bases from V and 4 bases from J; bases unmatched to any gene: 4. Here the CDR3 reads CASSHRGFNQPQHF. The CDR3 nucleotides are TGTGCCAGCAGCCACAGGGGGTTTAATCAGCCCCAGCATTTT.

The chain uses TRBV14 and TRBJ1-1; tentative D call: TRBD1 (6 bases). The V gene lost 4 bases and the J gene lost 6 bases, with 15 bases spanning the gap. Germline values: CDR1 SGHDN, CDR2 FVKESK. This CDR3 is 14 amino acids long. The CDR3 region has the DNA TGTGCCAGCAGCCCGAGGGTGGGGACATCTGAAGCTTTCTTT. It is translated as CASSPRVGTSEAFF. The full variable domain, rest sourced from reference TRBV14 and TRBJ1-1, is EAGVTQFPSHSVIEKGQTVTLRCDPISGHDNLYWYRRVMGKEIKFLLHFVKESKQDESGMPNNRFLAERTGGTYSTLKVQPAELEDSGVYFCASSPRVGTSEAFFGQGTRLTVV.

A few counts support this clone. The V gene is TRBV2, the J gene TRBJ2-5, with 7 bases fitting TRBD2. The germline V gene encodes CDR1 SNHLY and CDR2 FYNNEI. The CDR3 is made up of 11 amino acids. V shed 8 bases and J 4 bases; nucleotides not matched to a gene: 1. CDR3 in DNA: TGTGCCAGCGGGAGGGTAGAGACCCAGTACTTC. It encodes CASGRVETQYF. Drawing the rest from reference TRBV2 and TRBJ2-5, the complete variable domain is EPEVTQTPSHQVTQMGQEVILRCVPISNHLYFYWYRQILGQKVEFLVSFYNNEISEKSEIFDDQFSVERPDGSNFTLKIRSTKLEDSAMYFCASGRVETQYFGPGTRLLVL.

The rearrangement joins TRBV6-6 to TRBJ2-5; TRBD2 agrees at 10 bases. CDR1 is MNHNY and CDR2 is SVGAGI in the germline V gene (reference sequence). This CDR3 has 16 residues. The J segment lost 2 bases and the V segment lost 6 bases, leaving 9 bases of the junction unmatched. CDR3 protein: CASSSKRGGRQETQYF. DNA of the CDR3: TGTGCCAGCAGCTCGAAGCGGGGGGGCCGACAAGAGACCCAGTACTTC.

The V call is TRBV27, the J call TRBJ2-3; 8 bases align to TRBD2. CDR3 length: 14 residues. From germline, CDR1 is MNHEY and CDR2 SMNVEV (reference sequence). Trimming took 3 bases from V and 6 from J; bases not matched to a gene: 5. Here the CDR3 DNA reads TGTGCCAGCAGTTTGCGGGGGGTCGGGGATACGCAGTATTTT. Translation: CASSLRGVGDTQYF.

This chain joins TRBV28 and TRBJ2-1; TRBD1 is a possible D gene (5 bases). The CDR3 runs to 19 residues. The ends were cut back, 4 bases at V and 3 bases at J, with 25 bases in the middle. Per germline, CDR1 MDHEN and CDR2 SYDVKM. CDR3 DNA sequence: TGTGCCAGCAGTTCCCTTGGTCCAGCGCGGACACAAATCTACAATGAGCAGTTCTTC. Translating it yields CASSSLGPARTQIYNEQFF.

The V call is TRBV27, the J call TRBJ2-7, with TRBD1 matching 12 bases. Germline values: CDR1 MNHEY, CDR2 SMNVEV (reference sequence). The CDR3 is made up of 13 amino acids. After removal of 6 bases from V and 6 bases from J, the junction contained 3 bases not matched to a gene. CDR3 loop: CASRGQGAGEQYF. In DNA, the CDR3 is TGTGCCAGCAGGGGACAGGGGGCAGGCGAGCAGTACTTC.